The 3 T cell receptor beta chains reported below all come from one sample, sequenced in a study of blood T cells in healthy people across ages. It was with a sample-barcoded 5' primer and a J-beta primer mix that a second PCR of about 7 to 12 cycles was run. TCRdb re-called the 5' RACE reads through MiXCR, storing one row per CDR3 protein. Seen here are around 500,000 distinct CDR3 sequences, 25% to 35% observed once, and the top ten hold approximately 3.5%. These data were also reused for a study on T cells of mothers and their children.

Sequencing was carried out using blood. These receptors were taken from a boy under 10 years old in good health.

This clonotype was counted a few times. The V gene is TRBV10-3, the J gene TRBJ2-5, with D unclear. The V end lost 4 bases, the J end lost 1 base, and 4 bases lay between the germline ends. The CDR3 loop spans 12 amino acids. From germline, CDR1 is ENHRY and CDR2 SYGVKD. In DNA, the CDR3 is TGTGCCATCAGTGCGGGCCAAGAGACCCAGTACTTC. Amino acid sequence: CAISAGQETQYF.

The rearrangement uses TRBV7-2 and TRBJ2-5; the D gene could be TRBD1 or TRBD2 (5 bases each). V lost 5 bases to trimming and J lost 3 bases, with 19 bases between them. There are 16 residues in the CDR3. Germline V lookup: CDR1 SGHTA, CDR2 FQGNSA. The CDR3 DNA is TGTGCCAGCAGCCTATCGCCGGGACGGATAAAAGAGACCCAGTACTTC. The encoded protein is CASSLSPGRIKETQYF.

This clonotype came up a few times. CDR3 nucleotides: TGTGCCAGCAGCGTTCATGGGGGGTGGACTGAAGCTTTCTTT. Translation gives CASSVHGGWTEAFF. J is TRBJ1-1 and V is TRBV7-9; the D gene is possibly TRBD1 (5 bases). The V gene's germline CDR1 is SEHNR and CDR2 FQNEAQ (reference sequence). Trimming left V 5 bases short and J 5 bases short, with 15 bases between. This CDR3 contains 14 residues.